These 6 T cell receptor beta chains share one sample of origin, sequenced in a study of cytomegalovirus exposure and HLA in healthy donors. The primer mix had 60 Vbeta and 13 Jbeta primers. TCRdb keeps only in-frame clones here, not all; method: immunoSEQ multiplex PCR. Among around 87,000 clones listed, roughly 80% were seen once. The sample comprised PBMCs. The receptor set was obtained from a man aged 40-49 years in good health and CMV-seronegative.

The gene calls are TRBV7-2 and TRBJ2-5, with D unclear. The DNA end lines up better with TRBJ2-7; the J call may be wrong. Germline V gives CDR1 SGHTA, CDR2 FQGNSA. CDR3 length: 15 amino acids. The chain's CDR3 is CASSLSVLGSYEQYF. As DNA, the CDR3 is TGTGCCAGCAGCCTATCCGTTCTAGGCTCCTACGAGCAGTACTTC.

This chain links TRBV6-5 with TRBJ2-7; 14 nucleotides line up with TRBD2. CDR1 MNHEY and CDR2 SVGAGI come from the germline V gene. The CDR3 loop spans 15 amino acids. Trimming at V came to 2 bases and at J to 3 bases, leaving 0 bases not matched to a gene. CDR3 sequence reads: CASSYGTSGGYEQYF. The CDR3 DNA reads as TGTGCCAGCAGTTACGGGACTAGCGGGGGCTACGAGCAGTACTTC.

The V and J genes are TRBV28 and TRBJ1-4; a weak D match, TRBD1 (5 bases). V lost 11 bases, J lost 8 bases, and 15 bases lay in between. CDR1 is MDHEN and CDR2 is SYDVKM in the germline V gene. The CDR3 sequence is 12 residues long. The chain's CDR3 is CAGGRTGEKLFF. DNA of the CDR3: TGTGCCGGGGGGAGGACGGGGGAAAAACTGTTTTTT.

The chain is built from TRBV27 and TRBJ2-2, with 7 nucleotides matching TRBD2. Unmatched junction bases numbered 6, after V lost 1 base and J lost 7 bases. The germline CDR1 and CDR2 sequences are MNHEY and SMNVEV (reference sequence). The CDR3 totals 15 residues. In nucleotides, the CDR3 is TGTGCCAGCAGTTTATATGTGCGGGGGATCGGGGAGCTGTTTTTT. Protein product: CASSLYVRGIGELFF.

The chain employs TRBV5-1 and TRBJ1-1; 7 positions agree with TRBD1. There are 13 residues in the CDR3. The V segment lost 4 bases and the J segment 3 bases; nucleotides outside the gene matches: 3. The germline V gene has CDR1 SGHRS and CDR2 YFSETQ. In DNA, the CDR3 is TGCGCCAGCAGCACCGACAGGGACACTGAAGCTTTCTTT. Translation gives CASSTDRDTEAFF. The full variable domain, with the rest looked up from reference TRBV5-1 and TRBJ1-1, is KAGVTQTPRYLIKTRGQQVTLSCSPISGHRSVSWYQQTPGQGLQFLFEYFSETQRNKGNFPGRFSGRQFSNSRSEMNVSTLELGDSALYLCASSTDRDTEAFFGQGTRLTVV.

The chain combines TRBV2 with TRBJ2-1; D unresolved. The CDR3 covers 11 residues. Germline CDR1 reads SNHLY; CDR2 reads FYNNEI. The germline V and J ends were trimmed by 3 bases and 15 bases, with 12 bases remaining between them. The CDR3 region is CASSEREPSFF. CDR3 nucleotide sequence: TGTGCCAGCAGTGAGCGAGAACCCTCGTTCTTC.